Reported below is one TCR beta chain. Germline V lookup: CDR1 GTSNPN, CDR2 SVGIG (reference sequence). This CDR3 has 13 residues. V dropped 3 bases and J dropped 6; count of bases not matched to a gene: 8. Patients were aged 18 to 65, had disease duration under 2 months, and had newly diagnosed hyperthyroidism. Fresh peripheral blood, approximately 10 ml, yielded the PBMCs. Amplified TCR beta CDR3 regions derived from RNA transcripts. Primed by the HTBI set, a first-round RT-PCR was run on the TCR CDR3. In TCRdb, the multiplex PCR reads were re-called with MiXCR into one record per CDR3 protein. Among a few hundred thousand distinct CDR3 sequences listed, roughly 13% were seen once. This specimen comes from a study of T cells in Graves' hyperthyroidism and ophthalmopathy. Study context: Peripheral blood was secured at the point of initial diagnosis, before any treatment.

The source material was blood. This rearrangement joins TRBV30 to TRBJ2-7; 7 bases align to TRBD1. The TCR comes from a woman aged 18-30 years with Graves' hyperthyroidism. The CDR3 nucleotides read TGTGCCTGGAGCAGGGGGTTTGGGACCGAGCAGTACTTC. Its protein product is CAWSRGFGTEQYF. Supplemented by reference TRBV30 and TRBJ2-7, the full variable domain reads SQTIHQWPATLVQPVGSPLSLECTVEGTSNPNLYWYRQAAGRGLQLLFYSVGIGQISSEVPQNLSASRPQDRQFILSSKKLLLSDSGFYLCAWSRGFGTEQYFGPGTRLTVT.